Listed below are T cell receptor beta chains from one sample, sequenced in a study of beta chain features in type 1 diabetes. TCRdb's table, derived via immunoSEQ multiplex PCR, lists solely in-frame clones and lacks some. Of hundreds of thousands of clones in the sample, roughly 12% were seen once. Sequencing input: naive CD4+ T cells from blood. These receptor sequences come from a man between 18 and 35 years old in good health. The CDR3 runs from the conserved cysteine through the conserved F or W. The D gene is left open where the match is weak. Part of the rows lack a size; the others show once, few, many or a class for expanded clones.

J gene | clone size | V gene | D gene | CDR3 DNA | CDR3 protein
TRBJ1-1 | few | TRBV11-2 | - | TGTGCCAGCAGCTTATACCGCGGTGCTGAAGCTTTCTTT | CASSLYRGAEAFF
TRBJ2-1 | few | TRBV7-2 | - | TGTGCCAGCAGTCGACAGGAGTCGAATGAGCAGTTCTTC | CASSRQESNEQFF
TRBJ1-1 | - | TRBV7-9 | TRBD1 | TGTGCCAGCAGTCCCACAGGGGGCGCGTTGCTAGTTCGGACTGAAGCTTTCTTT | CASSPTGGALLVRTEAFF
TRBJ2-3 | few | TRBV28 | - | TGTGCCAGCACATCCAGGGGCCGAGGGTATTTT | CASTSRGRGYF
TRBJ2-7 | few | TRBV9 | TRBD2 | TGTGCCAGCACCGGCGGCGGGGGGGCCTTGGACGAGCAGTACTTC | CASTGGGGALDEQYF
TRBJ2-3 | few | TRBV5-1 | TRBD1 | TGCGCCAGCAGCCCATCGACAGGGGGCAGCGCAGATACGCAGTATTTT | CASSPSTGGSADTQYF
TRBJ1-2 | few | TRBV30 | - | TGTGCCTGGACGAGGGGGACGGGCTATGGCTACACCTTC | CAWTRGTGYGYTF
TRBJ2-7 | - | TRBV4-1 | - | TGCGCCAGCAGCCCCGGGGGCGGGAGACTCCACGAGCGGTACTTC | CASSPGGGRLHERYF
TRBJ2-7 | - | TRBV6-5 | - | TGTGCCAGCAGTTACTCTACGGGGATGGGGGAGCAGTACTTC | CASSYSTGMGEQYF
TRBJ1-1 | few | TRBV4-2 | - | TGTGCCAGCAGCCGGCGCAGGGAGGGGAACACTGAAGCTTTCTTT | CASSRRREGNTEAFF